The T cell receptor (beta chain) described here comes from a study of early T cells in non-severe SARS-CoV-2 infection. Study in general: Chains were unpaired, as sequencing was done on bulk RNA from unsorted whole blood.

Deletions cut 7 bases from V and 3 bases from J, with 16 bases between. The CDR3 contains 14 residues. CDR1 is MNHEY and CDR2 is SVGEGT in the germline V gene. The library protocol tagged individual cDNA molecules with unique molecular identifiers. TCRdb reanalysed the 5' RACE reads using MiXCR and keeps one entry per CDR3 protein. The data contain 25,000 to 30,000 distinct CDR3 sequences, about 4.1% of them singletons. The TCR comes from an adult who was a healthcare worker with PCR-confirmed SARS-CoV-2 infection or an uninfected control (not recorded which). The source material was whole blood. The chain combines TRBV6-2 or TRBV6-3 with TRBJ2-7; D remains unclear. The CDR3 sequence: CASTHGRAIYEQYF. The CDR3, as DNA: TGTGCCAGCACCCACGGGCGCGCAATCTACGAGCAGTACTTC.